This record concerns one T cell receptor (beta chain) sequence. The entry originates in a study of blood T cell repertoires in COVID-19. Turning to the study itself: COVID-19 samples collected from the United States, Italy and Spain covered acute and convalescent phases. T cells, B-cell-depleted T cells, or PBMCs supplied cDNA or gDNA.

TCRdb keeps only in-frame clones here, not all; method: immunoSEQ multiplex PCR. Among approximately 80,000 clones listed, about 87% were seen once. Specimen: peripheral blood. The receptor was isolated from a woman older than 75 with acute or convalescent COVID-19.

The CDR3 nucleotides read TGTGCCAGCAGCTGGGGACAGGCAAATCAGCCCCAGCATTTT. Residues: CASSWGQANQPQHF. J is TRBJ1-5 and V is TRBV6-2 or TRBV6-3; 8 positions agree with TRBD1. This CDR3 spans 14 amino acids. V shed 6 bases, J shed 4 bases, and the junction held 5 bases outside the gene matches. CDR1 and CDR2 (germline): MNHEY, SVGEGT.